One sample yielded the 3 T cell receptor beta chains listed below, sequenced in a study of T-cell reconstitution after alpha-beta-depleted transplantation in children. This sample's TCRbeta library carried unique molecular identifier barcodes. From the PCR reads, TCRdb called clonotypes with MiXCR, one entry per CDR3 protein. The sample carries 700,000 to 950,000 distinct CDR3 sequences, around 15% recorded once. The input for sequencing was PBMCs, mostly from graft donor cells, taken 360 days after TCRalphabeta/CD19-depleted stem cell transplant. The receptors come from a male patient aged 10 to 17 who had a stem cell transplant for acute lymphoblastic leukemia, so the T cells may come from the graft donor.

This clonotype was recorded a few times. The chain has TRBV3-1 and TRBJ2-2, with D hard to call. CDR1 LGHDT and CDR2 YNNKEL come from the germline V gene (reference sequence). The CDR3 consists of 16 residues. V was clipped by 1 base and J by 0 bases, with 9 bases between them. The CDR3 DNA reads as TGTGCCAGCAGCCAAGCGTGGAGCCCGAACACCGGGGAGCTGTTTTTT. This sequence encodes CASSQAWSPNTGELFF.

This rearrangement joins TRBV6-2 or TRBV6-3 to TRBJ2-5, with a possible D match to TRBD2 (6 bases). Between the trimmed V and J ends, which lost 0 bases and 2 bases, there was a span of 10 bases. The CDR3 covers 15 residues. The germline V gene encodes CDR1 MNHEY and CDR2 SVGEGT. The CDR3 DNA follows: TGTGCCAGCAGTTACTCCTCGGGACTTCAAGAGACCCAGTACTTC. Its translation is CASSYSSGLQETQYF.

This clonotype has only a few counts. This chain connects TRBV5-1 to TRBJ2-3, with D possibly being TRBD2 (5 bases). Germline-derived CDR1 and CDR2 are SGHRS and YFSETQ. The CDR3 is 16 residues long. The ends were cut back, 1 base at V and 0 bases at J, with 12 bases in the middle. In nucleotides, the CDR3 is TGCGCCAGCAGCTTGTGGGGTAGCGTGAGCACAGATACGCAGTATTTT. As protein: CASSLWGSVSTDTQYF.